The clone carrying this T cell receptor (beta chain) was counted only a few times. Its specificity is not known. TCRdb reprocessed the 5' RACE reads via MiXCR and lists one record per CDR3 protein. The sample has 1.5 million to 2 million distinct CDR3 sequences, roughly a third seen once. The CDR3 loop spans 14 amino acids. The V and J ends lost 5 bases and 1 base respectively, with 11 bases between them. Germline values: CDR1 LGHNT, CDR2 FRNRAP. The sample comes from a study of identical twins. Healthy Caucasians, and only they, were the donors. Findings of the study overall: Possibly, invariant MAIT and iNKT cells partly confounded zero-insertion analyses. There were fewer insertions in abundant cord blood beta clonotypes, but memory repertoires showed no such pattern. In beta out-of-frame sequences, the excess sharing between twins was weaker.

This chain uses TRBV12-5 with TRBJ2-5; possible D gene TRBD1, 6 bases. This receptor was taken from a newborn girl in good health. Sequencing input: cord blood. Here the CDR3 reads CASGLLTGQETQYF. The DNA for the CDR3 is TGTGCTAGTGGTCTCCTGACAGGCCAAGAGACCCAGTACTTC.